This TCR beta chain was captured in a study of blood T cell repertoires in COVID-19. The repertoire was sequenced with immunoSEQ multiplex PCR; TCRdb's copy has only in-frame clones and lacks some. The sample carries roughly 100,000 clones, 80% to 90% recorded once. The ends were cut back, 3 bases at V and 3 bases at J, with 10 bases in the middle. This CDR3 comprises 14 residues. Germline V gives CDR1 LNHDA, CDR2 SQIVND (reference sequence). Sequences were obtained from peripheral blood. The TCR sequence derives from a woman in her seventies with acute or convalescent COVID-19. V gene TRBV19 combines with J gene TRBJ2-3; D unclear. Here the CDR3 reads CASSIGQATDTQYF. The CDR3 bases are TGTGCCAGTAGTATCGGTCAGGCAACAGATACGCAGTATTTT.